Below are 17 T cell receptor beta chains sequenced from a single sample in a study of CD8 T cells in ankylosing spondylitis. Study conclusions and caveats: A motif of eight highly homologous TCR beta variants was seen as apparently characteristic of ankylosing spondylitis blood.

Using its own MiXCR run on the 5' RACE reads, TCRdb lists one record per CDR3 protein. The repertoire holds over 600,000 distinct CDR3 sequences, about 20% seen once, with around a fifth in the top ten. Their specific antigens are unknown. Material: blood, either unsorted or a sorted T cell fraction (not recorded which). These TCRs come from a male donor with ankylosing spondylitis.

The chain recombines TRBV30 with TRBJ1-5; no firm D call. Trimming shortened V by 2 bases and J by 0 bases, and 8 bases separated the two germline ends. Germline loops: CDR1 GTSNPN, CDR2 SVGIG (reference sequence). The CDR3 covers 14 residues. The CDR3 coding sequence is TGTGCCTGGAGTCCCGATTATAGCAATCAGCCCCAGCATTTT. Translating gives CAWSPDYSNQPQHF. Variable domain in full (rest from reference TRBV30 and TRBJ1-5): SQTIHQWPATLVQPVGSPLSLECTVEGTSNPNLYWYRQAAGRGLQLLFYSVGIGQISSEVPQNLSASRPQDRQFILSSKKLLLSDSGFYLCAWSPDYSNQPQHFGDGTRLSIL.

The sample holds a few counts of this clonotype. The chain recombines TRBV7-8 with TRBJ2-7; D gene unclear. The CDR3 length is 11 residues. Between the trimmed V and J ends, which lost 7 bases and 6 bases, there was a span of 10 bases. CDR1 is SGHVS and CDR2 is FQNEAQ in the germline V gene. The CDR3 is CASTPSGEQYF. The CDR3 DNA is TGTGCCAGCACCCCATCGGGCGAGCAGTACTTC.

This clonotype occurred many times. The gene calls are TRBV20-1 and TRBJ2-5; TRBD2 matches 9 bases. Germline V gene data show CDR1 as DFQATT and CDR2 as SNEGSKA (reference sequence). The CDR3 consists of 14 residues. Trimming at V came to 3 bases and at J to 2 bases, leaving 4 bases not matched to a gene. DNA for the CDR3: TGCAGTGCTAGTAGCGGGGGCCTACAAGAGACCCAGTACTTC. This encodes CSASSGGLQETQYF.

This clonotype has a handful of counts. The CDR3, as DNA: TGTGCCAGCAGCCCCACCCTGACTAGCGGGCTTGGTACCCAGTACTTC. Amino acid sequence: CASSPTLTSGLGTQYF. V and J are TRBV28 and TRBJ2-5; TRBD2 matches at 10 bases. The junction had 15 bases not matched to a gene; V was cut back by 6 bases and J by 8 bases. Germline V gene lookup returns CDR1 MDHEN and CDR2 SYDVKM. CDR3 length: 16 amino acids.

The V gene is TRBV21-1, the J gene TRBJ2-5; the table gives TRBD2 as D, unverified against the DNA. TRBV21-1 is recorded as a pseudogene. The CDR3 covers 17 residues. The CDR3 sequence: CASTSPWSGAQGETQYF. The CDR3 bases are TGTGCCAGCACCTCCCCGTGGAGCGGGGCCCAGGGAGAGACCCAGTACTTC.

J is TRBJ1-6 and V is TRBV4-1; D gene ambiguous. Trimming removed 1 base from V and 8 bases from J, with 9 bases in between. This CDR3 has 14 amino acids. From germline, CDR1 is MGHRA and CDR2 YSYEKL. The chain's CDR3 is CASSQVDSDSPLHF. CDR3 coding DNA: TGCGCCAGCAGCCAAGTCGACTCTGATTCACCCCTCCACTTT.

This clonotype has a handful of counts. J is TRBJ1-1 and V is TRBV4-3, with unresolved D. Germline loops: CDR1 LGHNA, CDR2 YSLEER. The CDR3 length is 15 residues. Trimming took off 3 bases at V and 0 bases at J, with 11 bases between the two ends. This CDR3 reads CASSQEDGLNTEAFF. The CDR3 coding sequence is TGCGCCAGCAGCCAGGAGGACGGCTTGAACACTGAAGCTTTCTTT.

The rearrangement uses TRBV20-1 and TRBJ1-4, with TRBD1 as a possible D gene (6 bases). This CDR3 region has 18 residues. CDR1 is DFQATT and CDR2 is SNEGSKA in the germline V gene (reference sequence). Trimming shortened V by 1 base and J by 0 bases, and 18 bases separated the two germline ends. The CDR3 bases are TGCAGTGCTAGAGTGATGAGGGGACATAGTGCAACTAATGAAAAACTGTTTTTT. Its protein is CSARVMRGHSATNEKLFF.

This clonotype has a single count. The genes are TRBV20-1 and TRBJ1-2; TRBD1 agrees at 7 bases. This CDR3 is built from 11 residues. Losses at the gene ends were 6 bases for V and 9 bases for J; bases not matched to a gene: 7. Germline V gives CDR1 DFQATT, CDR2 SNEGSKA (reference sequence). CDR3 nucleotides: TGCAGTGCCAGGACAGGAGGCCGCTACACCTTC. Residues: CSARTGGRYTF.

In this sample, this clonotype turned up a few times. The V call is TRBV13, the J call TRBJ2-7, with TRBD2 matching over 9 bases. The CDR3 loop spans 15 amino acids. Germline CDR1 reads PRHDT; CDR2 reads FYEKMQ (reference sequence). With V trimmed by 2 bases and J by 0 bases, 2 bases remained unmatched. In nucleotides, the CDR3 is TGTGCCAGCAGCTTAAAGCGGGAGGCCTCCTACGAGCAGTACTTC. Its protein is CASSLKREASYEQYF.

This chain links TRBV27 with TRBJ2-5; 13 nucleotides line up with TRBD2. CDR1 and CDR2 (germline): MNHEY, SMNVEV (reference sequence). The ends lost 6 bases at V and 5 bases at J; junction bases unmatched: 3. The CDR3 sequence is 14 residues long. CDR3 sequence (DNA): TGTGCCAGCAGGGGACTAGCGGGGAGGGAGACCCAGTACTTC. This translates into CASRGLAGRETQYF.

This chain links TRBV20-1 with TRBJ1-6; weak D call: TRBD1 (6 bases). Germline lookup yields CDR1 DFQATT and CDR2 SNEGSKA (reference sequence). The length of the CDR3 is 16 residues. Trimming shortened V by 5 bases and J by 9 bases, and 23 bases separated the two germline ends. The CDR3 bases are TGCAGTGCTCAGAAAGGCCCCGACAGGTTTGGTTCACCCCTCCACTTT. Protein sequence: CSAQKGPDRFGSPLHF.

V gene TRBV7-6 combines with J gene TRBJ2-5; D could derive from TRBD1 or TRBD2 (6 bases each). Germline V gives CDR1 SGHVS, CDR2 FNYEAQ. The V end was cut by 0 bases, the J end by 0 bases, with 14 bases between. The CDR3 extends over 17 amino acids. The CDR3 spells CASSLAPPGANQETQYF. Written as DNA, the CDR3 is TGTGCCAGCAGCTTAGCGCCTCCGGGGGCAAACCAAGAGACCCAGTACTTC.

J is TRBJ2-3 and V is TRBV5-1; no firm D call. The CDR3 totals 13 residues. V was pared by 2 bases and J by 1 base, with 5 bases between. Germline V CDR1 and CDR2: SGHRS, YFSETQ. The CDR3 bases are TGCGCCAGCAGCTTTTTTCGCACAGATACGCAGTATTTT. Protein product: CASSFFRTDTQYF.

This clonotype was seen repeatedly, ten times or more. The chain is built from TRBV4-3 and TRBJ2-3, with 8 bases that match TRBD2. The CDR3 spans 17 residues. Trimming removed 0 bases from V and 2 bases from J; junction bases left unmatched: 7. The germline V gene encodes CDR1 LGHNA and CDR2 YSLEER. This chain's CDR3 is CASSQETSGLSTDTQYF. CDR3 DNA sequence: TGCGCCAGCAGCCAAGAAACTAGCGGACTTTCCACAGATACGCAGTATTTT.

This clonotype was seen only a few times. The CDR3 region is CASSLKGRWGLYF. Written as DNA, the CDR3 is TGTGCCAGCAGTTTAAAGGGGCGATGGGGGTTGTACTTC. The V and J genes are TRBV12-3 or TRBV12-4 and TRBJ2-7; D possibly uses TRBD1 or TRBD2 (5 bases each). Between the trimmed V and J ends, which lost 2 bases and 12 bases, there was a span of 17 bases. This CDR3 region has 13 residues.

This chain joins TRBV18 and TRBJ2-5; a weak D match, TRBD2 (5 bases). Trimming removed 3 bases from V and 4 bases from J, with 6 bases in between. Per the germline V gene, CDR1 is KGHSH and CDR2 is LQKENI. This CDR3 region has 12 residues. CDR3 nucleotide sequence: TGTGCCAGCTCACCGGAGGCAGAGACCCAGTACTTC. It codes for CASSPEAETQYF.